Sequencing of this T cell receptor (beta chain) was carried out in a study of beta chain features in type 1 diabetes. The study, taken as a whole, reports: Insertions were fewer and deletions more numerous at VDJ junctions in type 1 diabetes patients.

Trimming pared 2 bases from V and 8 bases from J, leaving 9 bases between. Germline lookup yields CDR1 MDHEN and CDR2 SYDVKM. There are 12 residues in the CDR3. The isolated RNA, all of it, was reverse transcribed, so expressed TCRB transcripts were what got sequenced. Data came from immunoSEQ multiplex PCR; TCRdb stores just in-frame clones and leaves some out. The sample includes 65,000 to 100,000 clones, roughly 30% of them seen just once. Note on this clone: Its antigen remains unidentified.

This chain joins TRBV28 and TRBJ1-1; the D is unclear. Specimen: stem cell memory CD4+ T cells from blood. The sequence was collected from a woman between 18 and 29 years old in good health. CDR3 amino acids: CASSLGRWEAFF. The CDR3 DNA is TGTGCCAGCAGTTTAGGCAGGTGGGAAGCTTTCTTT.